The following is a T cell receptor beta chain sequence with its context. Its antigen is undetermined. This entry belongs to a study of Tregs in tolerant kidney transplant recipients. Broader study findings: Biological reproducibility was not directly addressed in this study. Few patients were studied, so findings need validation in larger groups.

Measured with immunoSEQ multiplex PCR; TCRdb has only the in-frame clones, and not every one. The table includes about 110,000 clones, 90% detected once. CD4+CD25+CD127- Tregs, CD4+CD25- non-Tregs, CD4 and CD8 cells were sorted. Source: CD4+ T cells from blood, taken before the transplant. The sequence came from a human donor who received a combined kidney and bone marrow transplant.

The CDR3 reads CASSYNQVGRGGYTF. The CDR3 DNA is TGTGCCAGCAGTTATAATCAGGTGGGGCGAGGCGGCTACACCTTC. The chain uses TRBV6-5 and TRBJ1-2; a possible D gene is TRBD1 (5 bases). The CDR3 has 15 amino acids. Trimming took off 3 bases at V and 8 bases at J, with 19 bases between the two ends. Germline lookup yields CDR1 MNHEY and CDR2 SVGAGI.